This paragraph reports one TCR beta chain. Its cognate antigen is unknown. The CDR3 contains 14 residues. Trimming pared 4 bases from V and 6 bases from J, leaving 13 bases between. Germline V gene sequence: CDR1 MGHRA, CDR2 YSYEKL. Using immunoSEQ multiplex PCR, the repertoire was profiled, and TCRdb retains in-frame clones only, with some absent. The sample has about 77,000 clones; nearly 98% are singletons. These data originate in a study of Tregs in tolerant kidney transplant recipients. For the study at large: Mixed chimerism was transient after nonmyeloablative marrow transplants from related graft donors.

Study-wide findings and caveats: Antigen-driven expansion was suggested because donor-specific Tregs expanded more than all Tregs in tolerant patients. Activated donor B cell expansion appeared to reveal the most relevant donor-specific TCRbeta repertoire.

V and J are TRBV4-1 and TRBJ1-5, with D maybe TRBD1 (6 bases). The sequence was collected from a human donor who received a combined kidney and bone marrow transplant. This material consisted of CD4+ T cells from blood, taken before the transplant. The CDR3 protein is CASSLQGKRQPQHF. CDR3 nucleotides: TGCGCCAGCAGCCTACAGGGTAAACGTCAGCCCCAGCATTTT.